These 16 T cell receptor beta chains share one sample of origin, sequenced in a study of blood T cell repertoires in COVID-19. The data were produced by immunoSEQ multiplex PCR, yet TCRdb's version contains in-frame clones alone and is incomplete. The table includes some 300,000 clones, 85% detected once. What was sequenced was peripheral blood. The receptors shown here come from a woman in her 50s with active or convalescent COVID-19.

V gene TRBV5-6 combines with J gene TRBJ2-1; 8 nucleotides line up with TRBD1. The CDR3 is 17 amino acids. Losses at the gene ends were 4 bases for V and 2 bases for J; bases not matched to a gene: 11. Per the germline V gene, CDR1 is SGHDT and CDR2 is YYEEEE. DNA of the CDR3: TGTGCCAGCAGCCCAAATCCCGGGACAGGTCCCTACAATGAGCAGTTCTTC. Amino acid sequence: CASSPNPGTGPYNEQFF.

This chain uses TRBV18 with TRBJ2-7; D might be TRBD1 (6 bases). This CDR3 has 14 amino acids. With 2 bases removed from V and 5 bases from J, the gap between germline ends came to 13 bases. Germline CDR1 and CDR2: KGHSH and LQKENI. Here the CDR3 reads CASSPTGFSNEQYF. CDR3 nucleotide sequence: TGTGCCAGCTCACCAACAGGGTTCTCGAACGAGCAGTACTTC. The full variable domain, rest sourced from reference TRBV18 and TRBJ2-7, is NAGVMQNPRHLVRRRGQEARLRCSPMKGHSHVYWYRQLPEEGLKFMVYLQKENIIDESGMPKERFSAEFPKEGPSILRIQQVVRGDSAAYFCASSPTGFSNEQYFGPGTRLTVT.

V usage is TRBV6-2 or TRBV6-3 and J usage is TRBJ1-1, with D perhaps TRBD1 (5 bases). Germline-derived CDR1 and CDR2 are MNHEY and SVGEGT. The V end was cut by 4 bases, the J end by 3 bases, with 12 bases between. This CDR3 has 14 amino acids. The CDR3 is CASSSRRADTEAFF. Written as DNA, the CDR3 is TGTGCCAGCAGTTCCCGCAGGGCGGACACTGAAGCTTTCTTT.

Only a few counts were recorded for this clone. The genes are TRBV5-4 and TRBJ2-1, with TRBD1 matching 8 bases. Germline trimming cut 0 bases from V and 8 bases from J; bases unmatched to any gene: 7. Germline V CDR1 and CDR2: SGHNT, YYREEE (reference sequence). This CDR3 is 15 amino acids long. CDR3 sequence (DNA): TGTGCCAGCAGCTTGGTTGGGGCAGGGGGCTATGAGCAGTTCTTC. This gives the protein CASSLVGAGGYEQFF.

The gene calls are TRBV5-1 and TRBJ2-2; 13 nucleotides match TRBD2. This CDR3 contains 16 residues. The ends lost 3 bases at V and 6 bases at J; junction bases unmatched: 5. Germline V CDR1 and CDR2: SGHRS, YFSETQ. The CDR3 reads CASSSGLAGAAGELFF. In nucleotides, the CDR3 is TGCGCCAGCAGCTCAGGACTAGCGGGAGCGGCCGGGGAGCTGTTTTTT.

V is TRBV18 and J is TRBJ2-3; D gene unclear. Germline assignment: CDR1 KGHSH and CDR2 LQKENI. This CDR3 spans 12 amino acids. Between the trimmed V and J ends, which lost 2 bases and 3 bases, there was a span of 3 bases. The CDR3 region is CASSPITDTQYF. The DNA for the CDR3 is TGTGCCAGCTCACCAATAACAGATACGCAGTATTTT.

This rearrangement joins TRBV2 to TRBJ2-7; TRBD1 aligns across 8 bases. Germline CDR1 and CDR2: SNHLY and FYNNEI. V dropped 4 bases and J dropped 3; count of bases not matched to a gene: 2. This CDR3 has 13 amino acids. Here the CDR3 reads CASSGQGNYEQYF. The CDR3 DNA is TGTGCCAGCAGTGGACAGGGGAACTACGAGCAGTACTTC.

V gene TRBV2 combines with J gene TRBJ2-5; 9 bases agree with TRBD1. CDR3 size: 15 residues. J lost 5 bases, V lost 6 bases, and 10 bases had no gene match. Germline-derived CDR1 and CDR2 are SNHLY and FYNNEI. Here the CDR3 DNA reads TGTGCCAGCAGCCCGCGGGACAGGGCGCGGGAGACCCAGTACTTC. Its protein product is CASSPRDRARETQYF.

The genes are TRBV9 and TRBJ2-3, with D possibly matching TRBD2 (5 bases). This CDR3 comprises 14 residues. Germline assignment: CDR1 SGDLS and CDR2 YYNGEE. Trimming left V 5 bases short and J 4 bases short, with 14 bases between. The CDR3 protein is CASSPVGRADTQYF. Written as DNA, the CDR3 is TGTGCCAGCAGTCCCGTTGGGCGGGCAGATACGCAGTATTTT.

CDR3 DNA: TGTGCCAGCAGTTTCGCGGGAGTTGAGCAGTACTTC. This gives the protein CASSFAGVEQYF. This chain links TRBV12-3 or TRBV12-4 with TRBJ2-7; 7 bases fit TRBD2. The trim removed 3 bases at V and 7 bases at J, leaving 3 bases unmatched. This CDR3 region has 12 residues.

This clone was counted only a few times. The V gene is TRBV6-4, the J gene TRBJ1-1; D is unresolved. The germline CDR1 and CDR2 sequences are MRHNA and SNTAGT. The CDR3 length is 16 residues. V lost 3 bases and J lost 0, with 14 bases in between. The CDR3 region has the DNA TGTGCCAGCAGTGAAATGCGGAGACTCATGAACACTGAAGCTTTCTTT. This encodes CASSEMRRLMNTEAFF.

The chain combines TRBV5-6 with TRBJ1-1; 9 positions match TRBD1. There are 14 residues in the CDR3. The V segment lost 4 bases and the J segment 5 bases; nucleotides outside the gene matches: 6. Per germline, CDR1 SGHDT and CDR2 YYEEEE. The DNA for the CDR3 is TGTGCCAGCAGCGTACAGGGGGCAGGTACTGAAGCTTTCTTT. It encodes CASSVQGAGTEAFF.

The chain uses TRBV28 and TRBJ2-3; 9 positions agree with TRBD2. After removal of 6 bases from V and 3 bases from J, the junction contained 10 bases not matched to a gene. The CDR3 loop spans 16 amino acids. CDR1 and CDR2 from the germline V gene are MDHEN and SYDVKM. This CDR3 is CASRGLLAGRTDTQYF. The CDR3 DNA is TGTGCCAGCAGGGGACTGCTAGCGGGAAGAACAGATACGCAGTATTTT.

The chain employs TRBV4-2 and TRBJ2-4; 9 bases are shared with TRBD2. The CDR3 runs to 18 residues. V dropped 1 base and J dropped 8; count of bases not matched to a gene: 15. CDR1 and CDR2 (germline): LGHNA, YNFKEQ. The CDR3 coding sequence is TGTGCCAGCAGCCAAGTCGTGACTAGCGGCCCCGGGGGAGACATTCAGTACTTC. This encodes CASSQVVTSGPGGDIQYF.

This chain connects TRBV10-3 to TRBJ1-5; the D gene is possibly TRBD1 (6 bases). The CDR3 consists of 14 residues. Germline CDR1 is ENHRY and CDR2 is SYGVKD. V gave up 8 bases and J gave up 3 bases, with 14 bases separating them. Written as DNA, the CDR3 is TGTGCCATCGGGACAAGCAAATCCAATCAGCCCCAGCATTTT. The encoded protein is CAIGTSKSNQPQHF.

The chain carries TRBV14 and TRBJ2-5; D might be TRBD2 (5 bases). Trimming took 2 bases from V and 5 from J, leaving 12 bases between them. CDR3 length: 14 residues. The germline V gene encodes CDR1 SGHDN and CDR2 FVKESK. Here the CDR3 DNA reads TGTGCCAGCAGCCAACACAACGGCGGGGAGACCCAGTACTTC. Translated: CASSQHNGGETQYF.